This T cell receptor (beta chain) appears in the sequencing data of a study of T-cell reconstitution after alpha-beta-depleted transplantation in children. Study-wide points: When one year had passed after transplant, most T-cell counts and diversity came from newly produced T cells. About two months after transplant, alpha-beta T cells reportedly came from several hundred expanded graft clones.

It was with unique molecular identifiers that the TCRbeta library was prepared. TCRdb itself ran the PCR reads through MiXCR, one entry per CDR3 protein. The data show 780,000 or so distinct CDR3 sequences, approximately 15% seen once. Turning to this clonotype: The antigen remains undetermined.

The CDR3 totals 14 residues. The germline V gene encodes CDR1 SGHRS and CDR2 YFSETQ. V shed 4 bases and J 7 bases; nucleotides not matched to a gene: 6. The chain employs TRBV5-1 and TRBJ1-4; the match to TRBD1 covers 8 bases. This receptor was obtained from a male patient aged 10 to 17 who had a stem cell transplant for acute lymphoblastic leukemia, so the T cells may come from the graft donor. Sequences were derived from PBMCs, mostly from graft donor cells, sampled 360 days after TCRalphabeta/CD19-depleted stem cell transplant. CDR3 in amino acids: CASSIGQGFEKLFF. In DNA form, the CDR3 reads TGCGCCAGCAGCATTGGACAGGGATTTGAAAAACTGTTTTTT.